This TCR beta chain is from a study of blood T cell repertoires in COVID-19 (dated by TCRdb to the early 2020s). A note on the overall study: Collaborator samples came from the United States, Italy and Spain and covered acute and convalescent phases of COVID-19. Samples came from the ongoing ImmuneRACE study (first 160 participants) plus 1,254 subjects from 6 global collaborators. Sample metadata almost always included a de-identified subject ID, COVID-19 status, age in years and sex. The repertoires were made available in a free public database intended to serve as a resource for research on the immune response to SARS-CoV-2. Where available, HLA class I and class II types were taken from metadata supplied by the sample provider and were not determined by assay-based typing. The dataset comprised deeply sampled blood TCRbeta repertoires from subjects exposed to, actively infected with, or recovered from COVID-19. The prospective study material was composed of cDNA or gDNA derived from T cells, B-cell-depleted T cells, or PBMCs. General study outcomes and caveats: The amount of clinical and demographic metadata varied by source and participant and was provided uncurated.

TCRbeta CDR3 regions were amplified from genomic DNA by means of the immunoSEQ Assay, a bias-controlled multiplex PCR. Regarding the original processing steps: The number of nucleated cells in each sample was estimated by amplification of reference gene primers within the assay. To quantify the absolute abundance of each unique TCRbeta CDR3 rearrangement, sequence reads were collapsed and filtered. Productive Simpson clonality was computed per sample as the square root of Simpson's diversity index over productive rearrangements. TCRdb's version of the immuneACCESS table is confined to in-frame rearrangements and falls short of the full clone set. An unresolved V gene accounts for under half of the shortfall where checked; the remainder is of unknown origin. The V and J calls and clone size are taken from that table; D and trimming were inferred from the DNA. The sample profile shows about 200,000 clones; about nine tenths of them were found once. Roughly 6.7% of the sample is taken by the ten largest.

Whole blood was collected in K2EDTA tubes by collaborating institutions according to the institutions' own protocols. Collaborator samples were shipped for TCRbeta analysis as frozen whole blood, isolated PBMCs, or DNA extracted from either sample type. Concerning this clone itself: There is no known antigen for this receptor. Base qualities are missing; no much larger clone stands one base away.

The germline V gene supplies CDR1 SNHLY and CDR2 FYNNEI. Its CDR3 holds 13 amino acids, cysteine through phenylalanine. The CDR3 DNA has 39 bases and is translated from base 1. At the junction V is shortened by 8 bases and J by 9 bases; bases outside the gene matches: 4. This TCR was recovered from a man aged 35 to 55 with acute or convalescent COVID-19. The rearrangement joined TRBV2 to TRBJ2-1, and TRBD2 aligns with 13 junction nucleotides. The sample consisted of peripheral blood. The CDR3 corresponds to CASCRLAGGEQFF. In nucleotides, the sequence is TGTGCCAGCTGTAGACTAGCGGGGGGTGAGCAGTTCTTC.